This TCR beta chain is from a study of blood T cell repertoires in COVID-19. Study-wide background: Sources were T cells, B-cell-depleted T cells, or PBMCs; the material itself was cDNA or gDNA.

In the original processing: The assay estimated nucleated cells by amplifying reference gene primers. Using immunoSEQ multiplex PCR, the repertoire was profiled, and TCRdb retains in-frame clones only, with some absent. D and trimming were read from the DNA, whereas the V and J calls and clone size are those reported in that table. The top ten clones hold 0.99% of a sample with some 260,000 clones, 88% of them seen once. This CDR3 spans 19 amino acids. Germline V gene sequence: CDR1 MGHRA, CDR2 YSYEKL. V gave up 0 bases and J gave up 0 bases, with 17 bases separating them. Sequenced sample: peripheral blood. The source of this sequence is a woman aged 40 to 50 who had recovered from COVID-19. The genes are TRBV4-1 and TRBJ2-2; a possible D gene is TRBD1 (6 bases). The CDR3 sequence: CASSQDWRQGGSNTGELFF. The CDR3 nucleotides are TGCGCCAGCAGCCAAGATTGGAGGCAAGGGGGATCGAACACCGGGGAGCTGTTTTTT.